This TCR beta chain was profiled in a study of post-analysis software for immune sequencing data. Findings of the study overall: Four or five TRBV segments were more frequent in patients than controls; TRBV5-6, TRBV5-1 and TRBV20-1 belonged to this group. Normalized Chao1 diversity in multiple sclerosis patients fell significantly below that of controls.

V was clipped by 1 base and J by 0 bases, with 13 bases between them. The CDR3 loop spans 17 amino acids. CDR1 and CDR2 from the germline V gene are SGHTA and FQGTGA. This clonotype was picked up a small number of times. What it binds is not known. Built from TCR beta cDNA, the libraries had unique molecular identifiers in them. T cells numbering roughly 0.95 to 10 million yielded roughly 0.5 million cDNA molecules. TCRdb redid the calling of the PCR reads with MiXCR, one entry per CDR3 protein. The table shows approximately 630,000 distinct CDR3 sequences, with approximately 59% occurring only once. Source material: blood. The source of this sequence is a girl aged 2 to 9 with multiple sclerosis. V and J are TRBV7-3 and TRBJ2-1, with D perhaps matching TRBD2 (7 bases). The CDR3 loop is CASSLRGGGSSYNEQFF. CDR3 nucleotides: TGTGCCAGCAGCTTAAGGGGGGGCGGGAGCTCCTACAATGAGCAGTTCTTC.